This T cell receptor beta chain was observed in a study of cytomegalovirus exposure and HLA in healthy donors. A word on this clone: The antigen is unknown.

Primers included in the PCR were 60 Vbeta and 13 Jbeta primers. TCRdb's copy holds only in-frame clones and misses some; the assay was immunoSEQ multiplex PCR. The sample lists just over 150,000 clones, approximately 84% occurring once. Study-wide results and caveats: Donors were assumed by presence/absence analyses to have roughly uniform sequencing depth.

The sample consisted of PBMCs. The source is a woman aged 18-29 years in good health and CMV-seronegative.

The chain's CDR3 is CASSMSRDTQYF. CDR3 sequence (DNA): TGTGCCAGTAGTATGAGCCGCGATACGCAGTATTTT. The V call is TRBV19, the J call TRBJ2-3, with D unclear. CDR1 and CDR2 from the germline V gene are LNHDA and SQIVND (reference sequence). This CDR3 comprises 12 residues. Trimming removed 3 bases from V and 6 bases from J, with 7 bases in between. Supplemented by reference TRBV19 and TRBJ2-3, the full variable domain reads DGGITQSPKYLFRKEGQNVTLSCEQNLNHDAMYWYRQDPGQGLRLIYYSQIVNDFQKGDIAEGYSVSREKKESFPLTVTSAQKNPTAFYLCASSMSRDTQYFGPGTRLTVL.